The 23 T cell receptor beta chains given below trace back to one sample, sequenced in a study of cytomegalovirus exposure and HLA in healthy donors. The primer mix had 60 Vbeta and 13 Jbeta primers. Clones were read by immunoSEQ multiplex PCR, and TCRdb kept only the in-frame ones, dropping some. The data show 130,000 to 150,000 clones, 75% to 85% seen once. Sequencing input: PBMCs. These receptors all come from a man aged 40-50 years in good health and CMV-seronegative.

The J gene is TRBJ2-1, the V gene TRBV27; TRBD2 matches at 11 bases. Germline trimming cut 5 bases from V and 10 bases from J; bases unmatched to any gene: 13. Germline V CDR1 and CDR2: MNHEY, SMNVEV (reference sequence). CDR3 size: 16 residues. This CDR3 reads CASSQLIAGGGHEQFF. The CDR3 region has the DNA TGTGCCAGCAGTCAGCTCATAGCGGGGGGGGGACACGAGCAGTTCTTC.

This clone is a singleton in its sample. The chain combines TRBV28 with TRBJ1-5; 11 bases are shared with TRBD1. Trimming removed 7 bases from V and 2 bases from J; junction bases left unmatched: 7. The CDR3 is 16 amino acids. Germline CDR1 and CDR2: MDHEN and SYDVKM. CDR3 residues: CASIGTGGWGNQPQHF. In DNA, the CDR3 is TGTGCCAGCATTGGGACAGGGGGTTGGGGCAATCAGCCCCAGCATTTT. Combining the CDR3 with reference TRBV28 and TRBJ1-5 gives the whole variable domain DVKVTQSSRYLVKRTGEKVFLECVQDMDHENMFWYRQDPGLGLRLIYFSYDVKMKEKGDIPEGYSVSREKKERFSLILESASTNQTSMYLCASIGTGGWGNQPQHFGDGTRLSIL.

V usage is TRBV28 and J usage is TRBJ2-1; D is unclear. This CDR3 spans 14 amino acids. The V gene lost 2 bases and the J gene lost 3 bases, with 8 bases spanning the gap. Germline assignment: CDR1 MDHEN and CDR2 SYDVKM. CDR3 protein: CASSLISVYNEQFF. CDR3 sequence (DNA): TGTGCCAGCAGTTTAATCTCGGTCTACAATGAGCAGTTCTTC.

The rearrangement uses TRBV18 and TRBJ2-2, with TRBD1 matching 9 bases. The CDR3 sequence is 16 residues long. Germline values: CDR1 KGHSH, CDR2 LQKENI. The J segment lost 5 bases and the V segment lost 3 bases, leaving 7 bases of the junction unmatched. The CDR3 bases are TGTGCCAGCTCACCTAAACAGGGGGCGAGGACCGGGGAGCTGTTTTTT. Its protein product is CASSPKQGARTGELFF.

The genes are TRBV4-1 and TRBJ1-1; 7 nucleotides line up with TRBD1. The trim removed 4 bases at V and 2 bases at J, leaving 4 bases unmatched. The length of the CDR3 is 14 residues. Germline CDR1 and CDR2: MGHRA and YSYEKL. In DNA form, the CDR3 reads TGCGCCAGCAGCCGCGGACAGGTTAACACTGAAGCTTTCTTT. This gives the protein CASSRGQVNTEAFF.

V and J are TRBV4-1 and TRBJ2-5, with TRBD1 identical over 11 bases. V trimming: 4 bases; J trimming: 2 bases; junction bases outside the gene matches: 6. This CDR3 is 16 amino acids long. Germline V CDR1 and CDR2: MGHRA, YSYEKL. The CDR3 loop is CASSPGQGAHQETQYF. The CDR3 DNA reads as TGCGCCAGCAGCCCCGGACAGGGGGCCCATCAAGAGACCCAGTACTTC.

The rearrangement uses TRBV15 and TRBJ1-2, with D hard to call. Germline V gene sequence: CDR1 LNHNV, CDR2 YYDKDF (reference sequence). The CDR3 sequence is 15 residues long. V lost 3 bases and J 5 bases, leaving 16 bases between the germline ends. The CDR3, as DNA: TGTGCCACCAGCAGGACCGGACGCCGGGAGTATGGCTACACCTTC. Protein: CATSRTGRREYGYTF. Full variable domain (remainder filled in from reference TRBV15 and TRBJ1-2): DAMVIQNPRYQVTQFGKPVTLSCSQTLNHNVMYWYQQKSSQAPKLLFHYYDKDFNNEADTPDNFQSRRPNTSFCFLDIRSPGLGDTAMYLCATSRTGRREYGYTFGSGTRLTVV.

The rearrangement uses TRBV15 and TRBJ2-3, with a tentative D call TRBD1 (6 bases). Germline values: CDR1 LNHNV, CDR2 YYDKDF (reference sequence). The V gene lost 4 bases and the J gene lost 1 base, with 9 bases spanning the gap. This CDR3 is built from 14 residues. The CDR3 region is CATSTRQGTDTQYF. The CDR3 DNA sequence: TGTGCCACCAGCACCCGACAGGGCACAGATACGCAGTATTTT.

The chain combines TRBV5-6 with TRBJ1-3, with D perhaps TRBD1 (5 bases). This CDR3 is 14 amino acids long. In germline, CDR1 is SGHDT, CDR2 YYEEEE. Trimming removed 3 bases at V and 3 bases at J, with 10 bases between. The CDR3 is CASSWRGGGNTIYF. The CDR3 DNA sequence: TGTGCCAGCAGCTGGCGGGGCGGTGGAAACACCATATATTTT.

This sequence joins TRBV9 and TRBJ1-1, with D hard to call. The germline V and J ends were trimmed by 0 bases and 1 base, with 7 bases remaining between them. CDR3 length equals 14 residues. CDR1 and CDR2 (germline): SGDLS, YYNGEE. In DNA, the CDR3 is TGTGCCAGCAGCGTAGGAGGATCGAACACTGAAGCTTTCTTT. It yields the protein CASSVGGSNTEAFF.

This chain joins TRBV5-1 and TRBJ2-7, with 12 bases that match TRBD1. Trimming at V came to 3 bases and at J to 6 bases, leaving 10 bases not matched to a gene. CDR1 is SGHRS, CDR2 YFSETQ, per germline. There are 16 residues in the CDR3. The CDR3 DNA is TGCGCCAGCAGCTCGATCCCGGGACAGGGGGCGCCCGAGCAGTACTTC. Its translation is CASSSIPGQGAPEQYF.

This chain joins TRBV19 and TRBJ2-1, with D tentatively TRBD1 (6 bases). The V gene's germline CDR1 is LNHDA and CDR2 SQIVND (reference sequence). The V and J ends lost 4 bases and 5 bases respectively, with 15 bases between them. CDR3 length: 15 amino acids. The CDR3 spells CASSTPRTANNEQFF. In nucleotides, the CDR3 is TGTGCCAGTAGTACCCCCAGGACAGCGAACAATGAGCAGTTCTTC.

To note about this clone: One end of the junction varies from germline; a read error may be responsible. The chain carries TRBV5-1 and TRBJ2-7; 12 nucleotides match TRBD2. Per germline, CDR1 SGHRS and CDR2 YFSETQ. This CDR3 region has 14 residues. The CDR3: CVSSLRLAGDEQYF. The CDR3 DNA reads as TGCGTCAGCAGCCTACGACTAGCGGGGGACGAGCAGTACTTC.

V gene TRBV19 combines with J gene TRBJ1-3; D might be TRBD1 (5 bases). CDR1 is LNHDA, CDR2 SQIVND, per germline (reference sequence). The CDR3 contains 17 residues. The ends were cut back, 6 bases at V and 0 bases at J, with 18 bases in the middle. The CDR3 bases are TGTGCCAGTAGCCAAATCCGGGACTGGAGCTCTGGAAACACCATATATTTT. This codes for CASSQIRDWSSGNTIYF.

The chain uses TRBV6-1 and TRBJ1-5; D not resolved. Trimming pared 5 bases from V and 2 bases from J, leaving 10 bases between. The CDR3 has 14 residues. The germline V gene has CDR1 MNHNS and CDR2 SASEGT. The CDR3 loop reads CASSRGWGNQPQHF. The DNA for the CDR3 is TGTGCCAGCAGTCGGGGTTGGGGCAATCAGCCCCAGCATTTT.

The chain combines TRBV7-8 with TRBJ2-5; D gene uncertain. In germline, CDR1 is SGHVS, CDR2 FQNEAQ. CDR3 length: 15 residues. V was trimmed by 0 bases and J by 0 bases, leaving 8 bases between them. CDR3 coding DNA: TGTGCCAGCAGCTTAGCGTTCCCGTACCAAGAGACCCAGTACTTC. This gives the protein CASSLAFPYQETQYF. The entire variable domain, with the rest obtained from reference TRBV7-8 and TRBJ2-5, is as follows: GAGVSQSPRYKVAKRGQDVALRCDPISGHVSLFWYQQALGQGPEFLTYFQNEAQLDKSGLPSDRFFAERPEGSVSTLKIQRTQQEDSAVYLCASSLAFPYQETQYFGPGTRLLVL.

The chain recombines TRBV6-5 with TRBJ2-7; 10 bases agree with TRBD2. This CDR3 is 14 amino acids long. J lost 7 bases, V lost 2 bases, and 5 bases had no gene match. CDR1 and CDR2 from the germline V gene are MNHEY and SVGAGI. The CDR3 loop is CASSYQRGGREQYF. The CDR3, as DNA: TGTGCCAGCAGTTACCAGCGGGGGGGCAGGGAGCAGTACTTC.

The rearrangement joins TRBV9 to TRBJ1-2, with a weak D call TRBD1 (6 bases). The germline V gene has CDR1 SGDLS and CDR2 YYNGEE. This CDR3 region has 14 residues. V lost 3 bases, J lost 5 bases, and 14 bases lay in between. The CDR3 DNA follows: TGTGCCAGCAGCGAAACAGGGACAAGGTATGGCTACACCTTC. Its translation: CASSETGTRYGYTF.

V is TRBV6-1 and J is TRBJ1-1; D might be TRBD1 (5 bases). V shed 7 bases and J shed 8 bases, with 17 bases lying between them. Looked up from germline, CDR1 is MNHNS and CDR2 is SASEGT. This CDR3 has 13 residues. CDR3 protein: CASTVAERGEAFF. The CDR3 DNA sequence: TGTGCCAGCACCGTAGCGGAGAGGGGAGAAGCTTTCTTT.

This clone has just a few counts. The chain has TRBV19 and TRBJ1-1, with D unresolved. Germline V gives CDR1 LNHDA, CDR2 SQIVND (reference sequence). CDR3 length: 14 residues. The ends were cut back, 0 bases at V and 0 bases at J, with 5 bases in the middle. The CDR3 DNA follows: TGTGCCAGTAGTATAGATCGAGTGAACACTGAAGCTTTCTTT. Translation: CASSIDRVNTEAFF.

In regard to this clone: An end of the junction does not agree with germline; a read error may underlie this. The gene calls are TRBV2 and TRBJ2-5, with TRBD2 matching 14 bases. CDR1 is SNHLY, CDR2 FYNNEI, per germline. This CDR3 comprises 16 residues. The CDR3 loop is CASTSRGTSGGGSQYF. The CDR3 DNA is TGTGCTAGCACCTCAAGAGGGACTAGCGGGGGAGGGAGCCAGTACTTC.

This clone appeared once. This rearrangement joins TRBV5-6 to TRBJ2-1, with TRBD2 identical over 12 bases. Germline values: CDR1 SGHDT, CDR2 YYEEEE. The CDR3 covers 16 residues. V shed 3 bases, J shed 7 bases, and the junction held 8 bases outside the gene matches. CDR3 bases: TGTGCCAGCAGCTCCCGGACTAGCGGGACAGGGAATGAGCAGTTCTTC. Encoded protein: CASSSRTSGTGNEQFF.

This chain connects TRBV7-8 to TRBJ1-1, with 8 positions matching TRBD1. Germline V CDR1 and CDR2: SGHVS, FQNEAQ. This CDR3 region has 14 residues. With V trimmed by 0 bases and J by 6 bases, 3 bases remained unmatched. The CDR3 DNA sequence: TGTGCCAGCAGCTTAGCGGACAGGGTCGCTGAAGCTTTCTTT. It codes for CASSLADRVAEAFF.